These T cell receptor beta chains were read from a single sample in a study of OX40 agonist ivuxolimab in advanced cancers. Here immunoSEQ multiplex PCR was the method, and the copy in TCRdb shows in-frame clones only, minus some. Among tens of thousands of clones listed, approximately 88% were seen once. Material: CD4+ or CD8+ T cells sorted from blood, obtained in a trial of the OX40 agonist ivuxolimab. Receptor source: an adult with an advanced solid tumor such as melanoma, head and neck, liver or kidney cancer. Each CDR3 is given with its conserved first and last residue. The order of the fields is clone size, V gene, J gene, CDR3 protein. Only some rows state a clone size, as once, few, many or a class for expanded clones.

-	TRBV28	TRBJ1-6	CASGLGQDNSPLHF
-	TRBV11-2	TRBJ1-5	CASSLFGRQPQHF
-	TRBV2	TRBJ1-2	CASRGLIVYGYTF
-	TRBV5-5	TRBJ1-4	CASSLSLDREYEKLFF
-	TRBV5-6	TRBJ2-5	CASSGTGLAGGETQYF
-	TRBV11-3	TRBJ2-1	CASSTRGTGDEQFF
-	TRBV19	TRBJ2-7	CASSAWGEGRDYEQYF
-	TRBV7-2	TRBJ1-2	CASSSQLAPPLYGYTF
-	TRBV6-4	TRBJ1-1	CASSVAGNTEAFF
-	TRBV27	TRBJ2-7	CASSFVLYEQYF
-	TRBV19	TRBJ2-3	CASSIADRGTDTQYF
few	TRBV14	TRBJ2-2	CASSQANYQRGAGGELFF
few	TRBV19	TRBJ2-3	CASSINGRTADTQYF
once	TRBV5-4	TRBJ2-3	CASSPSSLAGVGTDTQYF
-	TRBV28	TRBJ2-2	CASSPPRDRTTGELFF
-	TRBV19	TRBJ2-1	CASSIQGAGNEQFF
-	TRBV6-1	TRBJ2-7	CASSVNVRASGNGEQYF
-	TRBV19	TRBJ1-5	CASSIVLGANQPQHF
-	TRBV5-1	TRBJ1-4	CASSPGPENEKLFF
-	TRBV27	TRBJ2-7	CASSLKAGSRTYEQYF
-	TRBV11-2	TRBJ1-2	CASSSGQGLNGYTF
-	TRBV11-3	TRBJ1-4	CASSLLGRGNEKLFF
-	TRBV29-1	TRBJ1-2	CSALRDRGAYGYTF
-	TRBV15	TRBJ2-2	CATSRGQGITGELFF
-	TRBV9	TRBJ2-7	CASSPDLGTGSYEQYF
-	TRBV6-5	TRBJ1-2	CASRRTGDRGYTF
-	TRBV15	TRBJ2-5	CATSRDPTGETQYF
-	TRBV18	TRBJ1-5	CASSLQGAGNQPQHF